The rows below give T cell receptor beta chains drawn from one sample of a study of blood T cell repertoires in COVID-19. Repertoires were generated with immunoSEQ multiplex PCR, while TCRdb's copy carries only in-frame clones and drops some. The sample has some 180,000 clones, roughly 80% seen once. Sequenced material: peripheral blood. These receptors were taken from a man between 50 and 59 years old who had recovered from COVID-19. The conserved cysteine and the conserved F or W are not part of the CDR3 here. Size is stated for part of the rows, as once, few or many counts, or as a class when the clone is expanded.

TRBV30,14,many,AWSGYGAGSNQPQH
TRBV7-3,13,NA,ASSLTRSNYNEQF
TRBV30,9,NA,AWSRDYGYT
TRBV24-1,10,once,ATSDGAEKLF
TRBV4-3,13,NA,ASSQDWGPGTEAF
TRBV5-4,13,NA,ASSSKTGGYNEQF
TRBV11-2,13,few,ASRYRFWMNTEAF
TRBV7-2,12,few,ASSPDRGRYEQY
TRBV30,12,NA,AWSTPGPNYGYT
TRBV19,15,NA,ASSIMASGSRADTQY
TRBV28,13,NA,ASSSVAAGANVLT
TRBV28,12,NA,ASNPGGAMETQY
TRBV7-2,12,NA,ASTSYSGPNEQF
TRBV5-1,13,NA,ASSFGRGGTDTQY
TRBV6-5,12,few,ASSYLAVGYEQY
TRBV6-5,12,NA,ASRAWGEGNTIY
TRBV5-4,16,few,ASSLGIGLRGRRHEQY